The following is a TCR beta chain sequence with its context. With V trimmed by 8 bases and J by 3 bases, 5 bases remained unmatched. Germline loops: CDR1 MDHEN, CDR2 SYDVKM. The CDR3 is 14 residues long. Clones were sequenced by immunoSEQ multiplex PCR, and TCRdb holds only the in-frame ones, with some missing. This table has 310,000 or so clones, about 87% appearing once. The data were taken from a study of blood T cell repertoires in COVID-19. As for the study in general: The United States, Italy and Spain were the sources of the acute and convalescent COVID-19 samples.

Individuals aged roughly 18 to 100 years were recruited from about two dozen US areas. Grouping used clinical history reported by participants in a survey and questionnaire. Two negative PCRs, clearance, or symptom resolution were required of recovered Cohort 3 donors. Sequencing was performed on PBMCs or T cells enriched from blood (not recorded which). This chain connects TRBV28 to TRBJ1-4, with 8 bases identical to TRBD1. This clonotype originated in a woman younger than 30 who had recovered from COVID-19. The CDR3 region has the DNA TGTGCCAGCGGGAGACAGGGGCCTAATGAAAAACTGTTTTTT. This gives the protein CASGRQGPNEKLFF. The full variable domain, rest sourced from reference TRBV28 and TRBJ1-4, is DVKVTQSSRYLVKRTGEKVFLECVQDMDHENMFWYRQDPGLGLRLIYFSYDVKMKEKGDIPEGYSVSREKKERFSLILESASTNQTSMYLCASGRQGPNEKLFFGSGTQLSVL.